What follows is one T cell receptor beta chain and its context. The antigen is not known. The data derive from a study of early T cells in non-severe SARS-CoV-2 infection. Study as a whole: It was bulk RNA from unsorted whole blood that was sequenced, and the chains were unpaired.

Separate cDNA molecules each had unique molecular identifiers attached to them. One entry per CDR3 protein results from TCRdb running MiXCR on the 5' RACE reads. The sample includes under 35,000 distinct CDR3 sequences, approximately 5.2% of them seen just once. The CDR3 loop spans 16 amino acids. J was trimmed by 2 bases and V by 5 bases; bases with no gene match: 6. Germline V gene sequence: CDR1 SGHTA, CDR2 FQGNSA. Study outcomes and limitations: Lookups in VDJdb leaned toward anti-spike CD8 responses and missed private and CD4 specificities.

This receptor was identified in an adult who was a healthcare worker with PCR-confirmed SARS-CoV-2 infection or an uninfected control (not recorded which). The source material was whole blood. The V call is TRBV7-2, the J call TRBJ2-3, with 11 positions matching TRBD2. CDR3 sequence reads: CASSPGTSGHTDTQYF. CDR3 sequence (DNA): TGTGCCAGCAGCCCCGGGACTAGCGGACACACAGATACGCAGTATTTT.